What follows are 23 T cell receptor beta chains derived from one specimen sequenced in a study of patients and donors after allogeneic stem cell transplantation. Each CDR3 protein is one row after TCRdb ran MiXCR on the RT-PCR reads. The table records around 240,000 distinct CDR3 sequences, 13% to 15% of them present only once. The sequencing sample was made of blood, either unsorted or a sorted T cell fraction (not recorded which). These receptors were collected from a human donor who was either an allogeneic HSCT recipient or a stem cell or donor lymphocyte infusion donor (not recorded which). It is not recorded whose cells these are; they may come from a transplant donor.

In its sample, this clonotype was seen a few times. V and J are TRBV29-1 and TRBJ1-4; tentative D call: TRBD1 (5 bases). This CDR3 is built from 14 residues. Germline assignment: CDR1 SQVTM and CDR2 ANQGSEA. V was trimmed by 5 bases and J by 8 bases, leaving 18 bases between them. The CDR3 sequence is CSVQRRGSSEKLFF. CDR3 in DNA: TGCAGCGTTCAAAGGCGGGGGTCGAGCGAAAAACTGTTTTTT.

This clonotype was detected ten times or more. The gene calls are TRBV7-3 and TRBJ2-2; no firm D call. Trimming took 0 bases from V and 5 from J, leaving 4 bases between them. The CDR3 is 13 residues long. Germline assignment: CDR1 SGHTA and CDR2 FQGTGA. The CDR3 DNA reads TGTGCCAGCAGCTTAACAGGGACCGGGGAGCTGTTTTTT. Amino acid sequence: CASSLTGTGELFF.

This clonotype showed up just a few times. The V and J genes are TRBV19 and TRBJ1-5, with 8 bases matching TRBD1. CDR1 LNHDA and CDR2 SQIVND come from the germline V gene (reference sequence). This CDR3 has 15 amino acids. Trimming at V came to 3 bases and at J to 7 bases, leaving 8 bases not matched to a gene. CDR3 nucleotides: TGTGCCAGTAGTATCGCGACAGGGGCCCACCAGCCCCAGCATTTT. Translation gives CASSIATGAHQPQHF.

This clonotype was observed a handful of times. The chain joins TRBV7-2 to TRBJ2-5, with a weak D call TRBD1 (6 bases). The V end lost 5 bases, the J end lost 1 base, and 14 bases lay between the germline ends. The CDR3 runs 15 residues. CDR1 and CDR2 from the germline V gene are SGHTA and FQGNSA. CDR3 DNA: TGTGCCAGCAGCGCACTACTAGGGGGCCAAGAGACCCAGTACTTC. Its translation: CASSALLGGQETQYF.

In this sample, this clonotype turned up a few times. V usage is TRBV5-6 and J usage is TRBJ1-2, with a tentative D call TRBD1 (6 bases). Germline CDR1 SGHDT, CDR2 YYEEEE. The V and J ends lost 1 base and 0 bases respectively, with 13 bases between them. This CDR3 has 16 residues. DNA of the CDR3: TGTGCCAGCAGCTTGCCTAGGACAGACGCTAACTATGGCTACACCTTC. Protein sequence: CASSLPRTDANYGYTF.

The rearrangement joins TRBV7-6 to TRBJ1-2; 8 bases line up with TRBD1. The junction had 11 bases not matched to a gene; V was cut back by 0 bases and J by 2 bases. The CDR3 is 18 residues long. The germline gives CDR1 SGHVS, CDR2 FNYEAQ. CDR3 in DNA: TGTGCCAGCAGCTTAGCTAGGACAGGGAAAACTACCAACTATGGCTACACCTTC. It yields the protein CASSLARTGKTTNYGYTF.

The rearrangement joins TRBV5-6 to TRBJ2-6, with D perhaps TRBD2 (7 bases). The V gene's germline CDR1 is SGHDT and CDR2 YYEEEE. V lost 6 bases and J lost 0, with 19 bases in between. This CDR3 region has 18 residues. The CDR3 region has the DNA TGTGCCAGCAACCGGGGGGTAGGGGGGGCCTCTGGGGCCAACGTCCTGACTTTC. Residues: CASNRGVGGASGANVLTF.

This clonotype was recorded a few times. The rearrangement joins TRBV5-1 to TRBJ2-1; 7 positions match TRBD2. V lost 1 base and J lost 10; bases outside the gene matches: 5. The CDR3 extends over 13 amino acids. Germline values: CDR1 SGHRS, CDR2 YFSETQ. The DNA for the CDR3 is TGCGCCAGCAGCTTGAGCGGGGCCCTGGAGCAGTTCTTC. Its translation: CASSLSGALEQFF.

The chain has TRBV5-5 and TRBJ1-3, with D maybe TRBD1 (5 bases). The CDR3 runs to 15 residues. Trimming took off 0 bases at V and 4 bases at J, with 11 bases between the two ends. CDR1 is SGHKS, CDR2 YYEKEE, per germline (reference sequence). This CDR3 is CASSLAWGTGNTIYF. The CDR3 coding sequence is TGTGCCAGCAGCTTGGCGTGGGGGACCGGAAACACCATATATTTT.

This clonotype was counted a few times. The chain links TRBV12-3 or TRBV12-4 to TRBJ2-7; 9 bases align to TRBD1. The V segment lost 5 bases and the J segment 2 bases; nucleotides outside the gene matches: 7. There are 15 residues in the CDR3. In nucleotides, the CDR3 is TGTGCCAGCAGTCGTACGGGACAGGGAACCTACGAGCAGTACTTC. It specifies CASSRTGQGTYEQYF.

V and J are TRBV30 and TRBJ1-5, with no clear D. Germline values: CDR1 GTSNPN, CDR2 SVGIG (reference sequence). Trimming cost V 3 bases and J 0 bases, with 21 bases left between them. The CDR3 contains 18 residues. The CDR3 loop is CAWRTPGEQYISNQPQHF. CDR3 DNA: TGTGCCTGGAGAACTCCCGGGGAGCAATATATTAGCAATCAGCCCCAGCATTTT.

The chain uses TRBV4-1 and TRBJ2-1, with a possible D match to TRBD2 (6 bases). Trimming stripped 1 base from V and 4 bases from J, with 17 bases between. CDR3 length: 17 residues. CDR1 and CDR2 from the germline V gene are MGHRA and YSYEKL. The CDR3, as DNA: TGCGCCAGCAGCCAAGTGGATCTAGCGCTGGGGTACAATGAGCAGTTCTTC. Translation: CASSQVDLALGYNEQFF.

In this sample, this clonotype turned up many times. This rearrangement joins TRBV2 to TRBJ1-1; D is unresolved. CDR3 length: 13 amino acids. Trimming removed 4 bases at V and 11 bases at J, with 17 bases between. Germline lookup yields CDR1 SNHLY and CDR2 FYNNEI. For the CDR3, the DNA is TGTGCCAGCAGTGTTTCACCATCAAGGAATGCTTTCTTT. It specifies CASSVSPSRNAFF. Using reference TRBV2 and TRBJ1-1 for the parts outside the CDR3, the full variable domain is EPEVTQTPSHQVTQMGQEVILRCVPISNHLYFYWYRQILGQKVEFLVSFYNNEISEKSEIFDDQFSVERPDGSNFTLKIRSTKLEDSAMYFCASSVSPSRNAFFGQGTRLTVV.

The chain is built from TRBV7-4 and TRBJ1-5, with unresolved D. This CDR3 spans 15 amino acids. Trimming cost V 6 bases and J 9 bases, with 21 bases left between them. Germline loops: CDR1 SGHVT, CDR2 SQSDAQ. The CDR3 DNA reads TGTGCCAGCAGGGCGAGGGTAAGGTTTTGGGGGCCCCAGCATTTT. Residues: CASRARVRFWGPQHF.

This clonotype appeared a few times. This chain links TRBV7-3 with TRBJ2-2; 7 bases map to TRBD1. The CDR3 length is 15 residues. Unmatched junction bases numbered 6, after V lost 1 base and J lost 7 bases. The germline V gene has CDR1 SGHTA and CDR2 FQGTGA. CDR3 amino acids: CASSLNIQGDGELFF. Written as DNA, the CDR3 is TGTGCCAGCAGCTTAAATATTCAGGGGGACGGGGAGCTGTTTTTT.

Comment on this clonotype: The junction differs from germline at one of its ends, possibly a read error. The V and J genes are TRBV7-7 and TRBJ2-2; a possible D gene is TRBD1 (5 bases). Germline V gene sequence: CDR1 SSHAT, CDR2 FNYEAQ (reference sequence). The CDR3 is made up of 15 amino acids. The CDR3 sequence: CASSSSTGDTGELFF. For the CDR3, the DNA is TGTGCTAGCAGCTCCAGTACAGGAGACACCGGGGAGCTGTTTTTT.

The sample holds a few counts of this clonotype. V is TRBV15 and J is TRBJ2-5, with unresolved D. The CDR3 covers 11 residues. Trimming left V 4 bases short and J 5 bases short, with 5 bases between. The germline CDR1 and CDR2 sequences are LNHNV and YYDKDF (reference sequence). The CDR3 spells CATSIGETQYF. For the CDR3, the DNA is TGTGCCACCAGCATCGGGGAGACCCAGTACTTC.

This clonotype was detected only a few times. Compared with germline, one end of the junction differs, possibly owing to a read error. CDR3 DNA: TGTGCTAGCAGCTTAGTACTTCAGGGGTCGAGGGAAAAACTGTTTTTT. This translates into CASSLVLQGSREKLFF. V usage is TRBV7-7 and J usage is TRBJ1-4; tentatively, D is TRBD1 (6 bases). CDR3 length: 16 residues. CDR1 and CDR2 from the germline V gene are SSHAT and FNYEAQ (reference sequence).

This clonotype was seen at least ten times. The chain links TRBV5-1 to TRBJ1-3; 10 bases are a match to TRBD1. The CDR3 length is 16 residues. Germline V lookup: CDR1 SGHRS, CDR2 YFSETQ. Trimming at V came to 1 base and at J to 4 bases, leaving 5 bases not matched to a gene. CDR3 DNA: TGCGCCAGCAGCTTGAGGGACAGGGGCTCGGGAAACACCATATATTTT. This translates into CASSLRDRGSGNTIYF.

The chain links TRBV11-2 to TRBJ2-1, with TRBD1 matching over 7 bases. The germline CDR1 and CDR2 sequences are SGHAT and FQNNGV. The CDR3 extends over 18 amino acids. The V and J ends lost 7 bases and 4 bases, in that order; junction bases with no gene match: 19. The CDR3 DNA reads TGTGCCAGCAAGTCCGTAGGGGGCTTAATGGCGACGTACAATGAGCAGTTCTTC. This gives the protein CASKSVGGLMATYNEQFF.

The CDR3 DNA is TGTGCCAGCAGTTACCACTGGACTAGCGGGGGCCAAGAGACCCAGTACTTC. It is translated as CASSYHWTSGGQETQYF. This chain links TRBV6-2 or TRBV6-3 with TRBJ2-5; 13 positions agree with TRBD2. Germline CDR1 MNHEY, CDR2 SVGEGT. Trimming cost V 2 bases and J 1 base; bases outside gene matches: 4. The CDR3 spans 17 residues.

The chain uses TRBV6-6 and TRBJ1-5; D ambiguous. This CDR3 is built from 13 residues. Germline V gene lookup returns CDR1 MNHNY and CDR2 SVGAGI (reference sequence). V gave up 5 bases and J gave up 6 bases, with 11 bases separating them. CDR3 region: CASSRGYVQPQHF. DNA for the CDR3: TGTGCCAGCAGTCGAGGGTACGTTCAGCCCCAGCATTTT.

This clonotype was seen only a few times. CDR3 amino acids: CASRGTRDSSYNEQFF. The CDR3 coding sequence is TGTGCCAGCAGAGGCACCCGGGACAGCTCCTACAATGAGCAGTTCTTC. J is TRBJ2-1 and V is TRBV12-3 or TRBV12-4; TRBD1 matches at 7 bases. The junction had 8 bases not matched to a gene; V was cut back by 6 bases and J by 0 bases. The CDR3 runs to 16 residues.